The rows below give T cell receptor beta chains drawn from one sample of a study of T cell responses to AZD1222 COVID-19 vaccine. Produced via immunoSEQ multiplex PCR; TCRdb's table is partial and in-frame only. The data contain tens of thousands of clones, 80% to 90% of them singletons. This specimen consisted of peripheral blood, obtained on day 0 of AZD1222 vaccination. These receptor sequences come from an adult in good health. Both conserved end residues are part of each CDR3. Fields, in order: CDR3 protein, CDR3 DNA, D gene, clone size, J gene, V gene. A D gene is named only where the DNA matches it firmly. For some rows the clone size is stated as once, few or many, or as a class when expanded; others skip it.

cdr3_aa: CASSWGQGQFF; cdr3_nt: TGTGCCAGCAGCTGGGGACAGGGGCAGTTCTTC; d_call: TRBD1; clone_size: -; j_call: TRBJ2-1; v_call: TRBV7-9
cdr3_aa: CASADRGPQDTQYF; cdr3_nt: TGTGCCAGCGCGGATAGGGGGCCCCAAGATACGCAGTATTTT; d_call: TRBD1; clone_size: -; j_call: TRBJ2-3; v_call: TRBV18
cdr3_aa: CASSKGSSGTGYEQYF; cdr3_nt: TGTGCCAGCAGCAAAGGGTCGTCGGGGACGGGCTACGAGCAGTACTTC; d_call: -; clone_size: -; j_call: TRBJ2-7; v_call: TRBV21-1
cdr3_aa: CASSSLGLETQYF; cdr3_nt: TGTGCCAGCAGTTCCCTAGGGTTAGAGACCCAGTACTTC; d_call: -; clone_size: -; j_call: TRBJ2-5; v_call: TRBV12-3/TRBV12-4
cdr3_aa: CASSYWDGSYEQYF; cdr3_nt: TGTGCCAGCAGTTACTGGGACGGCTCCTACGAGCAGTACTTC; d_call: -; clone_size: -; j_call: TRBJ2-7; v_call: TRBV6-5
cdr3_aa: CASTTTGWLGYTF; cdr3_nt: TGTGCCAGCACCACCACAGGGTGGCTTGGCTACACCTTC; d_call: -; clone_size: -; j_call: TRBJ1-2; v_call: TRBV6-5
cdr3_aa: CASSPPGQGWDEQYF; cdr3_nt: TGTGCCAGCTCACCGCCGGGACAGGGGTGGGACGAGCAGTACTTC; d_call: TRBD1; clone_size: -; j_call: TRBJ2-7; v_call: TRBV18
cdr3_aa: CASSYHGTAGNTIYF; cdr3_nt: TGTGCCAGCAGTTACCACGGGACAGCTGGAAACACCATATATTTT; d_call: TRBD1; clone_size: -; j_call: TRBJ1-3; v_call: TRBV6-2/TRBV6-3
cdr3_aa: CASSRKGSDEQYF; cdr3_nt: TGTGCCAGCAGCCGAAAAGGTAGTGATGAGCAGTACTTC; d_call: -; clone_size: -; j_call: TRBJ2-7; v_call: TRBV11-3
cdr3_aa: CASSKGHLQEPSYEQYF; cdr3_nt: TGTGCCAGCAGCAAAGGACACCTACAGGAACCTTCCTACGAGCAGTACTTC; d_call: -; clone_size: -; j_call: TRBJ2-7; v_call: TRBV21-1
cdr3_aa: CASRLEGGVREKLFF; cdr3_nt: TGTGCCAGCCGACTGGAAGGAGGGGTTAGAGAAAAACTGTTTTTT; d_call: -; clone_size: few; j_call: TRBJ1-4; v_call: TRBV2
cdr3_aa: CASSGRQILSYEQYF; cdr3_nt: TGTGCCAGCAGCGGAAGACAGATACTCTCCTACGAGCAGTACTTC; d_call: -; clone_size: few; j_call: TRBJ2-7; v_call: TRBV7-8
cdr3_aa: CASSYRHRDSSYEQYF; cdr3_nt: TGTGCCAGCAGTTATCGGCACCGGGACAGCTCCTACGAGCAGTACTTC; d_call: TRBD1; clone_size: -; j_call: TRBJ2-7; v_call: TRBV2
cdr3_aa: CASSTYRSPNTGELFF; cdr3_nt: TGTGCCAGCAGCACCTACCGGAGCCCAAACACCGGGGAGCTGTTTTTT; d_call: -; clone_size: -; j_call: TRBJ2-2; v_call: TRBV28
cdr3_aa: CAGSADSAYNEQFF; cdr3_nt: TGTGCCGGCAGCGCCGACAGTGCTTACAATGAGCAGTTCTTC; d_call: -; clone_size: -; j_call: TRBJ2-1; v_call: TRBV9
cdr3_aa: CASSQDWSGGFSYEQYF; cdr3_nt: TGTGCCAGCAGCCAAGATTGGTCAGGGGGCTTCTCCTACGAGCAGTACTTC; d_call: TRBD1; clone_size: -; j_call: TRBJ2-7; v_call: TRBV3-1/TRBV3-2
cdr3_aa: CASSLVGAEQYF; cdr3_nt: TGCGCCAGCAGCTTGGTGGGCGCCGAGCAGTACTTC; d_call: -; clone_size: -; j_call: TRBJ2-7; v_call: TRBV5-1
cdr3_aa: CSYLGQGGFTGELFF; cdr3_nt: TGCAGTTACCTAGGACAGGGCGGGTTCACCGGGGAGCTGTTTTTT; d_call: TRBD1; clone_size: -; j_call: TRBJ2-2; v_call: TRBV29-1
cdr3_aa: CASSLSSLGVETGNTIYF; cdr3_nt: TGTGCCAGCAGCTTAAGTAGTTTAGGGGTGGAAACTGGAAACACCATATATTTT; d_call: -; clone_size: -; j_call: TRBJ1-3; v_call: TRBV7-2
cdr3_aa: CASSHLKETQYF; cdr3_nt: TGTGCCAGCAGCCATCTGAAAGAGACCCAGTACTTC; d_call: -; clone_size: -; j_call: TRBJ2-5; v_call: TRBV11-2
cdr3_aa: CASSQDWRNEQFF; cdr3_nt: TGCGCCAGCAGCCAAGATTGGCGCAATGAGCAGTTCTTC; d_call: -; clone_size: -; j_call: TRBJ2-1; v_call: TRBV4-1
cdr3_aa: CASSKTSGRADTQYF; cdr3_nt: TGTGCCAGCAGCAAGACTAGCGGGAGGGCAGATACGCAGTATTTT; d_call: -; clone_size: -; j_call: TRBJ2-3; v_call: TRBV21-1
cdr3_aa: CASSLGGADTQYF; cdr3_nt: TGTGCCAGCAGCTTAGGCGGGGCGGATACGCAGTATTTT; d_call: -; clone_size: -; j_call: TRBJ2-3; v_call: TRBV11-3
cdr3_aa: CAWSEQPGTEAFF; cdr3_nt: TGTGCCTGGAGTGAACAGCCTGGCACTGAAGCTTTCTTT; d_call: -; clone_size: -; j_call: TRBJ1-1; v_call: TRBV30